This entry describes one TCR beta chain. Gene names are the mouse ones. The read halts 1 residue ahead of the CDR3 end, with the missing end drawn from the germline J gene. This entry comes from a study of tissue T cells after allogeneic stem cell transplantation. Time point given: mouse harvest day 7 after allogeneic transplant. Each mouse received 10^7 T-cell-depleted marrow cells plus 10^6 splenic CD5+ T cells by tail vein. Mice had MHC-mismatched B6 into BALB/c GVHD, sampled day 7 or 14. Assay used: immunoSEQ multiplex PCR; TCRdb lists only in-frame clones, some missing. Among some 5,700 clones listed, about half were seen once. The V gene lost 4 bases and the J gene lost 0 bases, with 9 bases spanning the gap. The CDR3 length is 15 residues. The germline V gene encodes CDR1 KGHPV and CDR2 FQNQEV (reference sequence).

Sequencing used gut tissue. This chain connects TRBV26 to TRBJ1-4, with a tentative D call TRBD1 (5 bases). The TCR sequence derives from a female BALB/c mouse given C57BL/6 T cells with graft-versus-host disease after an allogeneic hematopoietic cell transplant. The chain's CDR3 is CASSRQTVSNERLFF. The CDR3 bases that were read are TGTGCCAGCAGTCGGCAGACAGTTTCCAACGAAAGATTATTT.